This TCR beta chain was recorded in a study of CD4 T cells in relation to SARS-CoV-2 and coronaviruses. Clones were read by immunoSEQ multiplex PCR, and TCRdb kept only the in-frame ones, dropping some. Of around 28,000 clones in the sample, 74% were seen once. A remark on this clone: Its antigen is undetermined.

CDR1 and CDR2 from the germline V gene are LGHDT and YNNKEL (reference sequence). The CDR3 has 17 residues. V lost 0 bases and J lost 0, with 15 bases in between. Before the COVID-19 pandemic, during about 2011-2019, CD4+ T cells were taken from unexposed donors. CD4+ T cells were isolated from the cells after 10 days of culture. Cultures received half-medium IL-2 refreshes on days 3 and 7. This clonotype was obtained from a human donor in good health. What was sequenced was CD4+ T cells from PBMCs, cultured in vitro. The chain uses TRBV3-1 (or the pseudogene TRBV3-2) and TRBJ2-7; D is perhaps TRBD1 or TRBD2 (5 bases each). The CDR3 loop is CASSQDLAGGHSYEQYF. Written as DNA, the CDR3 is TGTGCCAGCAGCCAAGATCTGGCGGGCGGACACTCCTACGAGCAGTACTTC.